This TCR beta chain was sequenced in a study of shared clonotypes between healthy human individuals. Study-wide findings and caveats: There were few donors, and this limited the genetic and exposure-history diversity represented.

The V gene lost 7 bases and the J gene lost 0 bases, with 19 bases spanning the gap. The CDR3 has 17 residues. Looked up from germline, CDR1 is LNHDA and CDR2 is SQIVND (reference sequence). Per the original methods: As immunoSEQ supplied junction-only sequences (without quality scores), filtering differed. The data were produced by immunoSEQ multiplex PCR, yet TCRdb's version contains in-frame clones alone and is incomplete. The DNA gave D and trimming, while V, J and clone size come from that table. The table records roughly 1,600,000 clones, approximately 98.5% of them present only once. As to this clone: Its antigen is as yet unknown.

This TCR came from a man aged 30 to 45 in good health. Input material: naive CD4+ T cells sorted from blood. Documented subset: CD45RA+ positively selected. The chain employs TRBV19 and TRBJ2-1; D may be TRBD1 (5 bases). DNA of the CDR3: TGTGCCAGTACCCGGGTAAGGGGCGGAAGCTCCTACAATGAGCAGTTCTTC. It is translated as CASTRVRGGSSYNEQFF.